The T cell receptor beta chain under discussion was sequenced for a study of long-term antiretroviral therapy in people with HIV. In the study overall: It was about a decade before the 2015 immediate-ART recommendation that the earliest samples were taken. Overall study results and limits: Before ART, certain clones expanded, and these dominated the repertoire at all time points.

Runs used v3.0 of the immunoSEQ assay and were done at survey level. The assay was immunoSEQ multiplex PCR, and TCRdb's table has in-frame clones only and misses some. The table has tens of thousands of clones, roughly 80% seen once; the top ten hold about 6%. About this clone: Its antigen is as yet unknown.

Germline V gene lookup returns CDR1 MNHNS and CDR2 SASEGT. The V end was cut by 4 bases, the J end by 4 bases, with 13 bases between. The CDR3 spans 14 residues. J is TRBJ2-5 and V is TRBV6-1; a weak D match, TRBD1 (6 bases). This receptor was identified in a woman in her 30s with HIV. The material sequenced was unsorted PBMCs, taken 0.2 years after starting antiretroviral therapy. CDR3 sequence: CASSGNRVGETQYF. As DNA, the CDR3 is TGTGCCAGCAGTGGCAACAGGGTCGGAGAGACCCAGTACTTC.